The clone carrying this T cell receptor (beta chain) has ten or more counts. What it binds is unknown. Described time point: newly diagnosed GD, antithyroid drugs for less than 3 months. Generation of the TCR library employed RNA extracted from PBMCs. The data derive from a study of regulatory T cells in long-lasting Graves disease. Study-wide background: Antithyroid drugs had been given to newly diagnosed Graves' patients for under 3 months. Study-level results: Preferential use of TRBV28, TRBJ1-2 and TRBJ2-5 was seen in persistent disease.

Germline values: CDR1 SQVTM, CDR2 ANQGSEA. Trimming removed 6 bases from V and 3 bases from J, with 12 bases in between. The CDR3 is 12 amino acids. Researchers made TCR beta libraries by using iRepertoire HTBI primers and running Arm-PCR on CDR3 regions. TCRdb redid the calling of the multiplex PCR reads with MiXCR, one entry per CDR3 protein. The sample yields about 370,000 distinct CDR3 sequences, roughly 16% seen once. The source was peripheral blood mononuclear cells (PBMCs), collected at new diagnosis, from a patient treated with antithyroid drugs. The V gene is TRBV29-1, the J gene TRBJ2-7; D not certain. This TCR came from a female donor with Graves disease. Written as DNA, the CDR3 is TGCAGCGTCTCCTCGATGGGCTACGAGCAGTACTTC. Its protein is CSVSSMGYEQYF.